The source of this T cell receptor (beta chain) is a study of T cells after yellow fever vaccination (dated by TCRdb to between 2018 and 2021). Some background on the complete study: Libraries from fractions with low cell numbers were prepared with the SMART-Seq v4 Ultra Low Input RNA kit. Two healthy male donors, one aged 18 to 30 and one aged 30 to 40 years, made up the cohort. Blood was collected at multiple timepoints before and after primary and secondary immunization, and bulk PBMC replicates and cell subsets were isolated. To follow T-cell clones before and after both primary and booster YFV17D yellow fever vaccination, bulk TCR alpha and beta repertoires underwent longitudinal sequencing.

The study at large found these results: Because abundant contaminating clonotypes from the bulk population could be contained in FACS-sorted repertoires, computational filtering was required. Compared with the primary T-cell response, the secondary T-cell response was faster but weaker, reaching its peak on day 5 rather than on day 15. Because the study included only a couple of donors, the extent to which the findings can be generalized is limited. A small fraction of clonotypes appeared in both the CD4 and CD8 compartments, likely as a result of convergent recombination. After the booster, most of the clones that had expanded following primary vaccination were detected again (about 95% of CD4 and 88% of CD8), which suggests that memory was broadly maintained.

As for this clonotype: Its recognized antigen is unknown. One base away there is no much larger clone; base qualities are not given.

The meaning of the sample's treatment or condition label: live attenuated yellow fever vaccine strain. PBMCs were isolated from peripheral blood using a standard Ficoll-Paque protocol. Dynabeads CD4 and CD8 positive selection kits were used to isolate CD4 and CD8 T-cell fractions. RNA was extracted with TriZol from bulk PBMCs, CD4 and CD8 fractions, and dextramer-positive and dextramer-negative fractions. The CDR3 numbers 15 residues from cysteine through phenylalanine. Only CDR3 DNA remains: 45 bases, in frame from the first base. Trimming costs V 2 bases and J 4 bases, and their ends lie 14 bases apart. CDR1 and CDR2, looked up from the germline V gene, are LGHNA and YSLEER. TCR cDNA was synthesized by 5'RACE template switching, which introduced a universal primer site and unique molecular identifiers. Priming for cDNA synthesis came from both the TCR alpha and TCR beta constant segments. Library amplification involved two PCR steps, and the second step added sample barcodes and sequencing adapters. Sequencing of the libraries was done on either Illumina HiSeq 2500 (2x100 bp) or NovaSeq (2x150 bp). From the authors' description of their analysis: MIGEC handled demultiplexing of reads and collapsing into UMI consensus sequences, while MiXCR performed V(D)J alignment. Using edgeR on replicate PBMC samples, clonotypes were called vaccine-responding if FDR was below 0.01 and the log2 fold change was above 5 up to day 15. Each bulk clonotype received a CD4 or CD8 identity based on whether the sequenced CD4 or CD8 repertoire contained that clonotype at higher abundance. In TCRdb, the public reads were trimmed at Q25 with fastp and aligned with MiXCR, with productive beta chains retained. Every entry covers one CDR3 protein and lists the most common genes and DNA from its rows. In this record, the V and J calls reflect TCRdb's handling and not the investigators' own analysis. Present in this sample are some 68,000 distinct CDR3 sequences, less than 8.5% of which were seen just once. Of the sample, around a third falls within the top ten clones.

The material sequenced was CD8+ T cells sorted from PBMCs, taken around 45 days after the first yellow fever vaccination. The clonotype was recovered from a man younger than 35 who received the YFV17D yellow fever vaccine. The chain joins TRBV4-3 to TRBJ1-2, with no D gene named confidently. Here is the DNA: TGCGCCAGCAGCCAAACCTCGCCGAGTTCCTATGGCTACACCTTC. This is translated as CASSQTSPSSYGYTF.